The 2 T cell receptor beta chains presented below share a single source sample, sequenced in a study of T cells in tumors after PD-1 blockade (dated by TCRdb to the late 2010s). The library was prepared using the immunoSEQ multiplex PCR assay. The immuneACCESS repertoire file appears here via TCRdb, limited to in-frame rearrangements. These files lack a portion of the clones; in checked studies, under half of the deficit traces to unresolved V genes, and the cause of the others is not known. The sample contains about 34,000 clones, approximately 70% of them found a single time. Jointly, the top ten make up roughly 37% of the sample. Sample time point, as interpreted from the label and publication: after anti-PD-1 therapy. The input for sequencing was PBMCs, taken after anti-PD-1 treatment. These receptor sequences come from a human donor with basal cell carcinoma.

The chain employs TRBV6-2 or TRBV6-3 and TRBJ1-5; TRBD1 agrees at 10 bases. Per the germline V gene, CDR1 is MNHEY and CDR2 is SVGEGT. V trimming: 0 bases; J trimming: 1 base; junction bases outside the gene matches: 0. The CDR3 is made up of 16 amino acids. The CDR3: CASSYSGQGSNQPQHF. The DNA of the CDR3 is TGTGCCAGCAGTTACTCGGGACAGGGGAGCAATCAGCCCCAGCATTTT.

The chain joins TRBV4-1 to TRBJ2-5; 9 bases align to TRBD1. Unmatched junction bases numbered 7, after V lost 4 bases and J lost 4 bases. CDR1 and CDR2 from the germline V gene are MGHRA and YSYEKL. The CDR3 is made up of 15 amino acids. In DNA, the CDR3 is TGCGCCAGCAGCCCGGACAGGGGAGGACTAGAGACCCAGTACTTC. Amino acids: CASSPDRGGLETQYF.